This entry is about one T cell receptor (beta chain). The V end was cut by 6 bases, the J end by 4 bases, with 13 bases between. CDR3 length equals 15 residues. Germline CDR1 and CDR2: LNHDA and SQIVND (reference sequence). Original processing notes: Cell counts per sample came from amplifying reference gene primers. Sequencing was performed with immunoSEQ multiplex PCR; in TCRdb, only in-frame clones are kept and a portion is missing. V and J calls and clone size are as listed in that table; D and trimming were resolved from the DNA. This table holds around 94,000 clones, roughly 85% found once. This entry is derived from a study of blood T cell repertoires in COVID-19. As for the study in general: Samples came from the United States, Italy and Spain, spanning acute and convalescent COVID-19. PBMCs, B-cell-depleted T cells, or T cells provided the cDNA or gDNA that made up the material.

The sequenced sample consisted of peripheral blood. V usage is TRBV19 and J usage is TRBJ2-6; the D gene is possibly TRBD2 (7 bases). The TCR originated in a man aged 50 to 59 with active COVID-19. The CDR3 DNA reads TGTGCCAGTAGCCTCGGGGGGCTCGGGGCCAACGTCCTGACTTTC. Protein: CASSLGGLGANVLTF.